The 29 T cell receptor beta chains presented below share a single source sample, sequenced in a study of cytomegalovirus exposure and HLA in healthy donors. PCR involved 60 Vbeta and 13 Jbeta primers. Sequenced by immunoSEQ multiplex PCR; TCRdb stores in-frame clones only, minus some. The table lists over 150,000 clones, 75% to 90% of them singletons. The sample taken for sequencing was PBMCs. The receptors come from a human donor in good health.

Here the CDR3 reads CASSELGNTGELFF. CDR3 DNA sequence: TGTGCCAGCAGTGAACTAGGAAACACCGGGGAGCTGTTTTTT. The rearrangement uses TRBV27 and TRBJ2-2, with D tentatively TRBD2 (5 bases). Germline V gene data show CDR1 as MNHEY and CDR2 as SMNVEV (reference sequence). This CDR3 contains 14 residues. Trimming stripped 5 bases from V and 2 bases from J, with 9 bases between.

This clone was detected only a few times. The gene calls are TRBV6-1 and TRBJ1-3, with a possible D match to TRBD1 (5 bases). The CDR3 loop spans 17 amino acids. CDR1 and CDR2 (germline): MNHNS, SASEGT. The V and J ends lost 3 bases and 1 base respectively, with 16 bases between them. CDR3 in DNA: TGTGCCAGCAGTGATTTGCCTCGAAGGGGTTCTGGAAACACCATATATTTT. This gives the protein CASSDLPRRGSGNTIYF.

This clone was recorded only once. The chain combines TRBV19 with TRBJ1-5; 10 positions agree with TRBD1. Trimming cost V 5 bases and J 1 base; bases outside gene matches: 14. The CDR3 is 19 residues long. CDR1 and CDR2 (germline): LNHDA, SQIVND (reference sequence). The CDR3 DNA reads TGTGCCAGTAGTCGAGCGGGACAGGGGTTTTTTACGAGCAATCAGCCCCAGCATTTT. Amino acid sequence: CASSRAGQGFFTSNQPQHF.

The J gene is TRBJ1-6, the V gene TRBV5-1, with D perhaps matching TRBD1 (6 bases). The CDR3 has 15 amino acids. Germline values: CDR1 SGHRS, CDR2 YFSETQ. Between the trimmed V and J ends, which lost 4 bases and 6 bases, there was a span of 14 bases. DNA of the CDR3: TGCGCCAGCAGCGACGGACAGTTGCCTAATTCACCCCTCCACTTT. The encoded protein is CASSDGQLPNSPLHF. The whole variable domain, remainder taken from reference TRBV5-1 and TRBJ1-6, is KAGVTQTPRYLIKTRGQQVTLSCSPISGHRSVSWYQQTPGQGLQFLFEYFSETQRNKGNFPGRFSGRQFSNSRSEMNVSTLELGDSALYLCASSDGQLPNSPLHFGNGTRLTVT.

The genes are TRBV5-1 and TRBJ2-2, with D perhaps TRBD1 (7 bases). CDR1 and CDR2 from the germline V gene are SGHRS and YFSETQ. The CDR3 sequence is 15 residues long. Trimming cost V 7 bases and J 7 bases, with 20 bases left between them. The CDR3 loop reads CASALRQGGIGELFF. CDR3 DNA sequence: TGCGCCAGCGCCTTAAGACAGGGAGGAATCGGGGAGCTGTTTTTT.

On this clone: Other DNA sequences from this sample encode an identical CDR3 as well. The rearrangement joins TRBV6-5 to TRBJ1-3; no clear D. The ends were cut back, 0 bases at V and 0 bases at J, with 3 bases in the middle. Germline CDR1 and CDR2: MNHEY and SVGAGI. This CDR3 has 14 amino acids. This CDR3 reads CASSYSISGNTIYF. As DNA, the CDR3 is TGTGCCAGCAGTTACTCCATCTCTGGAAACACCATATATTTT.

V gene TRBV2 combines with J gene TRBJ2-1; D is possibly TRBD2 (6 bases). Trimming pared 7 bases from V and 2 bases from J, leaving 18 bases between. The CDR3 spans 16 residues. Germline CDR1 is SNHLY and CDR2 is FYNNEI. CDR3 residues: CASTKGVGGPYNEQFF. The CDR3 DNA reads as TGTGCCAGCACCAAAGGGGTCGGGGGACCCTACAATGAGCAGTTCTTC.

In DNA, the CDR3 is TGCGCCAGCAGCCCAGGACTCAATCAAGAGACCCAGTACTTC. This codes for CASSPGLNQETQYF. The V and J genes are TRBV4-1 and TRBJ2-5; possibly TRBD2 for D (5 bases). CDR1 MGHRA and CDR2 YSYEKL come from the germline V gene. The CDR3 sequence is 14 residues long. Trimming pared 4 bases from V and 2 bases from J, leaving 11 bases between.

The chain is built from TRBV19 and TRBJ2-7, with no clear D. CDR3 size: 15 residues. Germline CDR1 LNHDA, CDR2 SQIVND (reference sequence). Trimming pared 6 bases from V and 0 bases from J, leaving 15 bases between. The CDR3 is CASSLSGESSYEQYF. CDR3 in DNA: TGTGCCAGTAGCCTTAGTGGAGAGAGCTCCTACGAGCAGTACTTC.

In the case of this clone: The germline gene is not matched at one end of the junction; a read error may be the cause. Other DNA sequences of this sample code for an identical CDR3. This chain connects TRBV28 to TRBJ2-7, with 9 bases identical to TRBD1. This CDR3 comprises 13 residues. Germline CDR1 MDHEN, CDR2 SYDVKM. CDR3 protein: CASIGQGLERQYF. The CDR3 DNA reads TGTGCCAGCATAGGACAGGGGTTGGAGAGGCAGTATTTC.

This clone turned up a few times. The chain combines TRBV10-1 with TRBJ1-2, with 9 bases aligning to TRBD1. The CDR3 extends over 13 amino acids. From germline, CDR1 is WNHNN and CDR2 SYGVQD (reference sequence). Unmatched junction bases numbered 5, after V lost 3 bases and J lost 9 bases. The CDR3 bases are TGCGCCAGCAGTGATTCCGGGACAGGGAGCTACACCTTC. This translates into CASSDSGTGSYTF.

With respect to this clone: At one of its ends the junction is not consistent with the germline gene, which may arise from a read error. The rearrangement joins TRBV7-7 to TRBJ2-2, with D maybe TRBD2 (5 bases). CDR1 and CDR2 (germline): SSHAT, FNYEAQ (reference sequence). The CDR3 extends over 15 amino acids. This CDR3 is CASSPEAANTGELFF. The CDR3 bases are TGTGCTAGCAGTCCGGAGGCAGCGAACACCGGGGAGCTGTTTTTT.

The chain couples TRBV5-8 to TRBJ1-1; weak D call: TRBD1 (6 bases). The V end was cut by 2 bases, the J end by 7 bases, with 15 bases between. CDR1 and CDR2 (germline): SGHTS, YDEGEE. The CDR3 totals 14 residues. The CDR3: CASSFQGFGGEAFF. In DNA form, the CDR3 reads TGTGCCAGCAGCTTCCAGGGGTTTGGTGGTGAAGCTTTCTTT.

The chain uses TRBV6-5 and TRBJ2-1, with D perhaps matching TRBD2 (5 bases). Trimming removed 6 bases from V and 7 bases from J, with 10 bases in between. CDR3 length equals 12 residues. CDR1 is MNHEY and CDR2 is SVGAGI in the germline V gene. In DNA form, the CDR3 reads TGTGCCAGCAGCACACTAGGAAATGAGCAGTTCTTC. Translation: CASSTLGNEQFF.

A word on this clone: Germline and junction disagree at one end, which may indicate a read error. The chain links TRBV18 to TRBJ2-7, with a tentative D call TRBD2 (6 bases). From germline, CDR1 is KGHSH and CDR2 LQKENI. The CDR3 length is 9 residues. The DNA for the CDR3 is TGCGGAGGGGCCGGCGAGCAGTACTTC. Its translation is CGGAGEQYF.

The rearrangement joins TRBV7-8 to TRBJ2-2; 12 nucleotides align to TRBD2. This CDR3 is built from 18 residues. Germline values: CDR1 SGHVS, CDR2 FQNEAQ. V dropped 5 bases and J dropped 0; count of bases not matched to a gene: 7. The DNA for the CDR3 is TGTGCCAGCAGCACCCCGACTAGCGGGGGACCGAACACCGGGGAGCTGTTTTTT. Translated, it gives CASSTPTSGGPNTGELFF.

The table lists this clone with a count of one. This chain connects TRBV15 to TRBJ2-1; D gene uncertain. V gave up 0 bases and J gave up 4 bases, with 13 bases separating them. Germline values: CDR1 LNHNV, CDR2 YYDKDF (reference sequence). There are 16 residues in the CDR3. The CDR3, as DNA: TGTGCCACCAGCAGAGATCAGCTAGTGCCTTACAATGAGCAGTTCTTC. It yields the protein CATSRDQLVPYNEQFF.

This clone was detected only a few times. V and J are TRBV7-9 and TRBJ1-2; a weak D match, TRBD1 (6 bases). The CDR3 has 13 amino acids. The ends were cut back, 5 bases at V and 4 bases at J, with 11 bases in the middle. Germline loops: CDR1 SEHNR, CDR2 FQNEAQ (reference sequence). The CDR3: CASSPGHTYGYTF. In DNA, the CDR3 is TGTGCCAGCAGCCCGGGACATACCTATGGCTACACCTTC. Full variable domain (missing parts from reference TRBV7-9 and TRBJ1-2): DTGVSQNPRHKITKRGQNVTFRCDPISEHNRLYWYRQTLGQGPEFLTYFQNEAQLEKSRLLSDRFSAERPKGSFSTLEIQRTEQGDSAMYLCASSPGHTYGYTFGSGTRLTVV.

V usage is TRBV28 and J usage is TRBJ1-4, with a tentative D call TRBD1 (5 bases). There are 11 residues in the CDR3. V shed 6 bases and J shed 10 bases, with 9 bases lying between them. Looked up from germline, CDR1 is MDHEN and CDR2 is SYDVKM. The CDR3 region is CASRSDRKLFF. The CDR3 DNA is TGTGCCAGCAGGTCCGACAGAAAACTGTTTTTT.

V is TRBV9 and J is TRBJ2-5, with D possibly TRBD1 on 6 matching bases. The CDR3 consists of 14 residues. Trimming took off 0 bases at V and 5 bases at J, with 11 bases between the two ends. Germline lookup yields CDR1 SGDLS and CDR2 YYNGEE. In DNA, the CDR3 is TGTGCCAGCAGCGTAGGCCAGGGGCAGGAGACCCAGTACTTC. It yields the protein CASSVGQGQETQYF.

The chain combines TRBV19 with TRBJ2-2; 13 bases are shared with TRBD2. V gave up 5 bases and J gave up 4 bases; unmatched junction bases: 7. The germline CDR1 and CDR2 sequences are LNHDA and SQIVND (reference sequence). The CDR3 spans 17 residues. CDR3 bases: TGTGCCAGTAGTGGTACTAGCGGGGGGGCCCGCACCGGGGAGCTGTTTTTT. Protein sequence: CASSGTSGGARTGELFF.

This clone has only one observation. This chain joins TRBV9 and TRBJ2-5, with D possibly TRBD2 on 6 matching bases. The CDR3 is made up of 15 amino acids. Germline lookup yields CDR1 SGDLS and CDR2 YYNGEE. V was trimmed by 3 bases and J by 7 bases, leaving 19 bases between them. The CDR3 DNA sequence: TGTGCCAGCAGCGAATCCCAAGGACTATCGGTGACCCAGTACTTC. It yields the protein CASSESQGLSVTQYF.

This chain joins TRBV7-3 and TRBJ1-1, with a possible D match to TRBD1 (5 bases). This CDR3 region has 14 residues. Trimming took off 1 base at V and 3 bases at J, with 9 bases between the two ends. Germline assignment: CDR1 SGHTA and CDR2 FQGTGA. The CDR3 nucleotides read TGTGCCAGCAGCTTAATCAGGGCGGACACTGAAGCTTTCTTT. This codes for CASSLIRADTEAFF. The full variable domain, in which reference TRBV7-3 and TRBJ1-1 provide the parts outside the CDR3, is GAGVSQTPSNKVTEKGKYVELRCDPISGHTALYWYRQSLGQGPEFLIYFQGTGAADDSGLPNDRFFAVRPEGSVSTLKIQRTERGDSAVYLCASSLIRADTEAFFGQGTRLTVV.

CDR3 sequence (DNA): TGTGCCAGCTGTAATCCCCCAGGGGCGGGGGTCGGGGAGCTGTTTTTT. It translates to CASCNPPGAGVGELFF. The rearrangement uses TRBV27 and TRBJ2-2; tentatively, D is TRBD2 (7 bases). The length of the CDR3 is 16 residues. Germline V CDR1 and CDR2: MNHEY, SMNVEV (reference sequence). Trimming removed 8 bases at V and 7 bases at J, with 23 bases between.

For the CDR3, the DNA is TGTGCCACCAGCAGAGATCTCACAGGGGACAATCAGCCCCAGCATTTT. It specifies CATSRDLTGDNQPQHF. The rearrangement joins TRBV15 to TRBJ1-5, with 7 nucleotides matching TRBD1. Germline V gene data show CDR1 as LNHNV and CDR2 as YYDKDF (reference sequence). V gave up 0 bases and J gave up 3 bases; unmatched junction bases: 5. The CDR3 runs 16 residues.

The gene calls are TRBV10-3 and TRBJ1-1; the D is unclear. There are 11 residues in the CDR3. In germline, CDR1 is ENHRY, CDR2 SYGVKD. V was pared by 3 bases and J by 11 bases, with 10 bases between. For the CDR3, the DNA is TGTGCCATCAGTGAATACAGATGGGCTTTCTTT. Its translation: CAISEYRWAFF.

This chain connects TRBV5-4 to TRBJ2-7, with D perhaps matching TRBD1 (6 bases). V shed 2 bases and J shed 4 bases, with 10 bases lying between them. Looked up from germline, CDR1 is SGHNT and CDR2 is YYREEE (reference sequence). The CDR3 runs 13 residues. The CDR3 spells CASSFRGGYEQYF. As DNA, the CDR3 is TGTGCCAGCAGCTTCAGGGGCGGGTACGAGCAGTACTTC.

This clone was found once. The CDR3 DNA sequence: TGTGCCAGCATGTTGACAGGGGCCCCCGGGGAGCTGTTTTTT. This translates into CASMLTGAPGELFF. The V call is TRBV27, the J call TRBJ2-2; the match to TRBD1 covers 8 bases. Germline V gene lookup returns CDR1 MNHEY and CDR2 SMNVEV (reference sequence). The CDR3 has 14 amino acids. V was clipped by 7 bases and J by 6 bases; unmatched bases: 7.

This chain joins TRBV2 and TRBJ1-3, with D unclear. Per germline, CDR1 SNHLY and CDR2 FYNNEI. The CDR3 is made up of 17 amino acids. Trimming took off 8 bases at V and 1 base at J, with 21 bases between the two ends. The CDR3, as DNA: TGTGCCAGCGGACCTTTACCGGGAGGCGGTTCTGGAAACACCATATATTTT. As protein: CASGPLPGGGSGNTIYF. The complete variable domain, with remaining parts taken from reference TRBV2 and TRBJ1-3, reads EPEVTQTPSHQVTQMGQEVILRCVPISNHLYFYWYRQILGQKVEFLVSFYNNEISEKSEIFDDQFSVERPDGSNFTLKIRSTKLEDSAMYFCASGPLPGGGSGNTIYFGEGSWLTVV.